The T cell receptor beta chain described here comes from a study of cytomegalovirus exposure and HLA in healthy donors. PCR amplification relied on 60 Vbeta primers (plus 13 Jbeta primers). Libraries were prepared by immunoSEQ multiplex PCR; TCRdb keeps only in-frame clonotypes and omits some of them. The data contain 210,000 or so clones, about three quarters of them singletons. This TCR derives from a man aged 35 to 55 in good health and CMV-seronegative. The sample taken for sequencing was PBMCs.

CDR3 sequence (DNA): TGTGCCACCCGCCCGGGGACAGCGAATAATTCACCCCTCCACTTT. Residues: CATRPGTANNSPLHF. The chain couples TRBV6-5 to TRBJ1-6; 7 nucleotides line up with TRBD1. This CDR3 has 15 residues. The germline CDR1 and CDR2 sequences are MNHEY and SVGAGI. Losses at the gene ends were 10 bases for V and 5 bases for J; bases not matched to a gene: 11.